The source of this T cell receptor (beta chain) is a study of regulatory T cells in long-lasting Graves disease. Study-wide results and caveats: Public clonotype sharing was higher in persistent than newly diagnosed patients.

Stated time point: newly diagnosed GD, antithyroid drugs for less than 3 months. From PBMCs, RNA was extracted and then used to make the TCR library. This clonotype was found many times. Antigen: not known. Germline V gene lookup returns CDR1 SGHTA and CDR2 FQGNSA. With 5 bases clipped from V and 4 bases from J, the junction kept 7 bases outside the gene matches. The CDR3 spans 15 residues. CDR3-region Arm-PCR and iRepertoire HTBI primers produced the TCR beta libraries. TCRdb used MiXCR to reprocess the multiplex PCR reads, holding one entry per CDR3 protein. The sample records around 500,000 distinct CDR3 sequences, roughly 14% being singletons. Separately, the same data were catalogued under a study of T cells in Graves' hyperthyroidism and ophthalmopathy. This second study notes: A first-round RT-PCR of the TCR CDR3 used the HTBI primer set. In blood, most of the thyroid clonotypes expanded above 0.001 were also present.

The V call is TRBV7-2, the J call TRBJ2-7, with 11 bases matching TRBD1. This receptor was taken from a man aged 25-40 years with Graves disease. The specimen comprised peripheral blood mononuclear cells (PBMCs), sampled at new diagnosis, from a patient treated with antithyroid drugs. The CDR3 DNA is TGTGCCAGCAGCCCGCGGGGGACAGGGGGTTACGAGCAGTACTTC. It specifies CASSPRGTGGYEQYF.